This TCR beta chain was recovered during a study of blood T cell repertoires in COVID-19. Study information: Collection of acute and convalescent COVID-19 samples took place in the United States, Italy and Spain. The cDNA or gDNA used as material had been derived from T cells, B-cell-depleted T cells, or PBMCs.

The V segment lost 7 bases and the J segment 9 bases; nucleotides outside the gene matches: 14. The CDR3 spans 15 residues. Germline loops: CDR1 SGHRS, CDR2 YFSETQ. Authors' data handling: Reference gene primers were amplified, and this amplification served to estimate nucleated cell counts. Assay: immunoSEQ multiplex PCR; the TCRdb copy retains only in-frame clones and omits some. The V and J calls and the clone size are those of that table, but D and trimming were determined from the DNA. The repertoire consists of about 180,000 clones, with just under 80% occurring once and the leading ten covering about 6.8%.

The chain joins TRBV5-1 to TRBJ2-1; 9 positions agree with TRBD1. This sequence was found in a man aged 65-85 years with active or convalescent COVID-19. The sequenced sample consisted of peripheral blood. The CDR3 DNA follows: TGCGCCAGCGCGGAGGGACAGGGTATTTTGAGTGAGCAGTTCTTC. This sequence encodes CASAEGQGILSEQFF. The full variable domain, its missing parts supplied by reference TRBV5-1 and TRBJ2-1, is KAGVTQTPRYLIKTRGQQVTLSCSPISGHRSVSWYQQTPGQGLQFLFEYFSETQRNKGNFPGRFSGRQFSNSRSEMNVSTLELGDSALYLCASAEGQGILSEQFFGPGTRLTVL.